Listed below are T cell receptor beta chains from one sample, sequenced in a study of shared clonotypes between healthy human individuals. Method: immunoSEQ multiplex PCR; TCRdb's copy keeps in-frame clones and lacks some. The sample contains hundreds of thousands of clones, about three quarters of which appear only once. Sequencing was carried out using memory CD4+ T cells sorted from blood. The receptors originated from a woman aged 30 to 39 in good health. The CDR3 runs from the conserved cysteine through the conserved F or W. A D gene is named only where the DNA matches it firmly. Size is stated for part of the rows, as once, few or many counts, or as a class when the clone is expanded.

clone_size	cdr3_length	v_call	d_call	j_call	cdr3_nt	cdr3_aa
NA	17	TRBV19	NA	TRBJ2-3	TGTGCCAGTAGTATAGCTGGGGGGAGAGGGGGCACAGATACGCAGTATTTT	CASSIAGGRGGTDTQYF
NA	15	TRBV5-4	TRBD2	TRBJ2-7	TGTGCCAGCAGCTTGGATTTGACTAGCGGCTCCGAGCAGTACTTC	CASSLDLTSGSEQYF
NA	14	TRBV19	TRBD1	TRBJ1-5	TGTGCCAGTAGCAGGGGGGGAGGCAATCAGCCCCAGCATTTT	CASSRGGGNQPQHF
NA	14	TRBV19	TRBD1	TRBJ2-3	TGTGCCAGTAGCACGAGACAGGGACGAGATACGCAGTATTTT	CASSTRQGRDTQYF
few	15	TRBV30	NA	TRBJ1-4	TGTGCCTGGAGTGTCGGGCAAGCAACTAATGAAAAACTGTTTTTT	CAWSVGQATNEKLFF
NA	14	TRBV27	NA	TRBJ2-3	TGTGCCAGCAGTTTATGGGGCGTCACAGATACGCAGTATTTT	CASSLWGVTDTQYF
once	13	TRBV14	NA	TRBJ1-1	TGTGCCAGCAGCTCATACCGGAACACTGAAGCTTTCTTT	CASSSYRNTEAFF
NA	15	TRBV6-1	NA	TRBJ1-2	TGTGCCAGCAGTGAACTGCAGGGCTTTTACTATGGCTACACCTTC	CASSELQGFYYGYTF
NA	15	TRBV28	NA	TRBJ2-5	TGTGCCAGTCGGCGATCGGGGGCGGACATAGAGACCCAGTACTTC	CASRRSGADIETQYF
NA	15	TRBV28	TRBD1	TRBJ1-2	TGTGCCAGCAGGCCCGGGACAGGGGGCTTCTATGGCTACACCTTC	CASRPGTGGFYGYTF
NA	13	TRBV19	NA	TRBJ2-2	TGTGCCAGTACTAACAGGGAGGCCGGGGAGCTGTTTTTT	CASTNREAGELFF
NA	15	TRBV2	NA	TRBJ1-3	TGTGCCAGCAAAAAACAGGGCCCTCCTGGAAACACCATATATTTT	CASKKQGPPGNTIYF
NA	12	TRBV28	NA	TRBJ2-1	TGTGCCAGCAGTTCGACTATCAATGAGCAGTTCTTC	CASSSTINEQFF
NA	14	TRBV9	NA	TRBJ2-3	TGTGCCAGCAGCGTAGGCGGGAGCACAGATACGCAGTATTTT	CASSVGGSTDTQYF
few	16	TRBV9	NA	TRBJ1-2	TGTGCCAGCAGCGAGGCCGGACAACTTGACAACTATGGCTACACCTTC	CASSEAGQLDNYGYTF
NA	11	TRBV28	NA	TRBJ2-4	TGTGCCAGCAGTTCGTATAACATTCAGTACTTC	CASSSYNIQYF
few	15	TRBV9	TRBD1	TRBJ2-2	TGTGCCAGCAGCGAATCGGGACAGGGGGCCGGGGAGCTGTTTTTT	CASSESGQGAGELFF
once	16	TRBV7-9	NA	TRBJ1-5	TGTGCCAGCAGCTTAGTGGCGGCCGGACTTAACCAGCCCCAGCATTTT	CASSLVAAGLNQPQHF
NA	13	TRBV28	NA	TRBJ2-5	TGTGCCAGCCAAACAGGGACCCAAGAGACCCAGTACTTC	CASQTGTQETQYF
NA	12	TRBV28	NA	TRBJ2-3	TGTGCCAGCAGTCGGGCCACAGATACGCAGTATTTT	CASSRATDTQYF
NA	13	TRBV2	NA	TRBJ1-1	TGTGCCAGCGGCAGGGACGGCATGACTGAAGCTTTCTTT	CASGRDGMTEAFF
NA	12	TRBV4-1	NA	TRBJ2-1	TGCGCCAGCAGCCACATATTCGATGAGCAGTTCTTC	CASSHIFDEQFF
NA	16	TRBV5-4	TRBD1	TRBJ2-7	TGTGCCAGCAGCCAAAGGGACAGTAATTCCCCCTACGAGCAGTACTTC	CASSQRDSNSPYEQYF
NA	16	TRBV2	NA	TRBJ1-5	TGTGCCAGCAGTCCTACCGGGTCCGCGGGCAATCAGCCCCAGCATTTT	CASSPTGSAGNQPQHF
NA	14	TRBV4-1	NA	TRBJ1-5	TGCGCCAGCAGCCGCGAACAGGGTGGTCCGCCCCAGCATTTT	CASSREQGGPPQHF
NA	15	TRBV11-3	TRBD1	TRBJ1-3	TGTGCCAGCAGCGCAGGGACAGGGGCTGGAAACACCATATATTTT	CASSAGTGAGNTIYF
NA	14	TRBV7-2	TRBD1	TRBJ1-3	TGTGCCAGCAGCCTGACAGGGGCTGGAAACACCATATATTTT	CASSLTGAGNTIYF